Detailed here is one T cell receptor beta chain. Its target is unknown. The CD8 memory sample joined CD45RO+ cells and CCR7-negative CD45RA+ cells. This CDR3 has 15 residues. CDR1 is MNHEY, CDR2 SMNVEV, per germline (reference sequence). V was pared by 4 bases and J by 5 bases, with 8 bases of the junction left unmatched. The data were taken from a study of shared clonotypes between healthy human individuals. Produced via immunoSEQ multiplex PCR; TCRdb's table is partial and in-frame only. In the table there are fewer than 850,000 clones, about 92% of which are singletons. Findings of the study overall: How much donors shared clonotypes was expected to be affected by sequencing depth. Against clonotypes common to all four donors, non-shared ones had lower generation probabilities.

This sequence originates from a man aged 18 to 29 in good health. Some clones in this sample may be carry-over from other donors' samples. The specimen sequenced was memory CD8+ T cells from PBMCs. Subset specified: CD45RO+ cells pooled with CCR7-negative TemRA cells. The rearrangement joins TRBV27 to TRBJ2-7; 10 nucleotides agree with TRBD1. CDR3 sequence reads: CASSSPGQGYHEQYF. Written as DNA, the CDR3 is TGTGCCAGCAGTTCGCCGGGACAGGGGTATCACGAGCAGTACTTC.